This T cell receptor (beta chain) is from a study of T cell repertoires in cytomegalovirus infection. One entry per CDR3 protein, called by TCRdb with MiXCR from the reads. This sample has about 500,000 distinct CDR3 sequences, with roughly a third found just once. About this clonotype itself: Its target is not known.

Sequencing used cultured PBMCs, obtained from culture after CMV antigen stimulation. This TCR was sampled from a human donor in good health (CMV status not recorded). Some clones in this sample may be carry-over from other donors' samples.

CDR3 DNA sequence: TGTGCCAGCAGCTTAGCTAGCGGGAGCGTGGAGACCCAGTACTTC. Residues: CASSLASGSVETQYF. J is TRBJ2-5 and V is TRBV7-2, with TRBD2 matching 9 bases. The trim removed 0 bases at V and 5 bases at J, leaving 4 bases unmatched. Germline assignment: CDR1 SGHTA and CDR2 FQGNSA. There are 15 residues in the CDR3. Filled out from reference TRBV7-2 and TRBJ2-5, the complete variable domain reads GAGVSQSPSNKVTEKGKDVELRCDPISGHTALYWYRQSLGQGLEFLIYFQGNSAPDKSGLPSDRFSAERTGGSVSTLTIQRTQQEDSAVYLCASSLASGSVETQYFGPGTRLLVL.